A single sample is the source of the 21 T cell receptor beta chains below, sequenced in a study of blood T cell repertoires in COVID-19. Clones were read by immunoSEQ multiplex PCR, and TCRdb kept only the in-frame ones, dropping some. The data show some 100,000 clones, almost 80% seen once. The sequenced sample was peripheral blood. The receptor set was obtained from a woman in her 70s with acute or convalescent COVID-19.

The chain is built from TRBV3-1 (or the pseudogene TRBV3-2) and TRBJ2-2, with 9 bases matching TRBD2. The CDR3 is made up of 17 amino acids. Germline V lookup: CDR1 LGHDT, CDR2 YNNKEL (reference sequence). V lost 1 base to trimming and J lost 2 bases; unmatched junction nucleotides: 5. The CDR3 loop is CASSQVGGGANTGELFF. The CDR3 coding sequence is TGTGCCAGCAGCCAAGTCGGCGGGGGGGCTAACACCGGGGAGCTGTTTTTT.

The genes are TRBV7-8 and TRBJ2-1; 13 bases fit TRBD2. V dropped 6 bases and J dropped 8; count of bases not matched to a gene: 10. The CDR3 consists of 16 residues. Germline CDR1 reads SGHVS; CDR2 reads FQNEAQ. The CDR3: CASRKWTSGGRDEQFF. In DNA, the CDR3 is TGTGCCAGCAGAAAATGGACTAGCGGGGGTAGGGATGAGCAGTTCTTC.

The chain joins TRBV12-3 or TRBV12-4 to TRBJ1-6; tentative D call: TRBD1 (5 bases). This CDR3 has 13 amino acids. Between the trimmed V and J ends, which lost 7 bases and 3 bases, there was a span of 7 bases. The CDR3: CASKGLYNSPLHF. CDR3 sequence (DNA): TGTGCCAGCAAGGGGCTCTATAATTCACCCCTCCACTTT.

The CDR3 bases are TGTGCCAGCAGGAGACAGGGGGTGTGGGAGACCCAGTACTTC. It yields the protein CASRRQGVWETQYF. The chain couples TRBV2 to TRBJ2-5; 9 positions agree with TRBD1. This CDR3 has 14 amino acids. Germline V gene lookup returns CDR1 SNHLY and CDR2 FYNNEI. The trim removed 6 bases at V and 5 bases at J, leaving 7 bases unmatched.

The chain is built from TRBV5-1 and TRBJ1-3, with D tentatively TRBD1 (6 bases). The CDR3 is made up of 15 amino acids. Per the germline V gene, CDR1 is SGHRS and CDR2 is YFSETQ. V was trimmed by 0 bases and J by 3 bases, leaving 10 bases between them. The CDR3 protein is CASSLAGAHGNTIYF. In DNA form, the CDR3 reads TGCGCCAGCAGCTTGGCAGGGGCACATGGAAACACCATATATTTT.

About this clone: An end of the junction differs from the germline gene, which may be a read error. CDR3 sequence reads: CASNQDFSRNEQFF. The CDR3 bases are TGTGCCAGCAACCAAGATTTCAGTCGCAATGAGCAGTTCTTC. The genes are TRBV14 and TRBJ2-1; D is undetermined. Germline assignment: CDR1 SGHDN and CDR2 FVKESK. The CDR3 is 14 residues long.

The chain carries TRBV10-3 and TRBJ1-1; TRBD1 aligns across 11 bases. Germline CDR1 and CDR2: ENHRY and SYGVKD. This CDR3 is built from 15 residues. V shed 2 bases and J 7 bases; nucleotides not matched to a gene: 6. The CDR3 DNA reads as TGTGCCATCAGTGAGCCGGACAGGGGGCATGGTGAAGCTTTCTTT. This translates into CAISEPDRGHGEAFF.

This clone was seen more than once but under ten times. The CDR3 nucleotides read TGTGCCAGCAGCTTAGTCGGAGGGTTAGAGACCCAGTACTTC. It yields the protein CASSLVGGLETQYF. The gene calls are TRBV7-3 and TRBJ2-5; the D gene is possibly TRBD2 (6 bases). The V end lost 2 bases, the J end lost 4 bases, and 11 bases lay between the germline ends. Germline assignment: CDR1 SGHTA and CDR2 FQGTGA. The CDR3 covers 14 residues.

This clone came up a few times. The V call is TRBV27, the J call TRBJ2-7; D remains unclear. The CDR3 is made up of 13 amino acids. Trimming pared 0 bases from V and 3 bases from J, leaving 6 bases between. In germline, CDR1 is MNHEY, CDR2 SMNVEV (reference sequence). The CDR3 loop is CASSLSRGYEQYV. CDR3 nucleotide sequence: TGTGCCAGCAGTTTATCTAGAGGCTACGAGCAGTACGTC.

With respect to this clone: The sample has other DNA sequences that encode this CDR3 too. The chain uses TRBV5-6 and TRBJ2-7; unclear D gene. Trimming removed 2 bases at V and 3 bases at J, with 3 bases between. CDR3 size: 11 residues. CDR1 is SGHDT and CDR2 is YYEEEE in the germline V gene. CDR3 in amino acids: CASSFLYEQYF. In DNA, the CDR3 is TGTGCCAGCAGCTTCCTCTACGAGCAGTACTTC.

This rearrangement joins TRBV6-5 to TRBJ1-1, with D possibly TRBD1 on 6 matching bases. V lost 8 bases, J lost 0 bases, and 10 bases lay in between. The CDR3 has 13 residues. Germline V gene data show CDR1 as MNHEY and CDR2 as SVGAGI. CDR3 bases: TGTGCCAGCTCCTACAGGGTGAACACTGAAGCTTTCTTT. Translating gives CASSYRVNTEAFF.

CDR3 region: CASSLLDRRNLNTIYF. The CDR3 region has the DNA TGCGCCAGCAGTCTCCTTGACAGGAGAAATTTGAACACCATATATTTT. V usage is TRBV5-1 and J usage is TRBJ1-3; possible D gene TRBD1, 6 bases. The CDR3 contains 16 residues. V dropped 5 bases and J dropped 7 bases, with 22 bases sitting between them. Germline V gene data show CDR1 as SGHRS and CDR2 as YFSETQ. Looking up the rest from reference TRBV5-1 and TRBJ1-3 gives the full variable domain: KAGVTQTPRYLIKTRGQQVTLSCSPISGHRSVSWYQQTPGQGLQFLFEYFSETQRNKGNFPGRFSGRQFSNSRSEMNVSTLELGDSALYLCASSLLDRRNLNTIYFGEGSWLTVV.

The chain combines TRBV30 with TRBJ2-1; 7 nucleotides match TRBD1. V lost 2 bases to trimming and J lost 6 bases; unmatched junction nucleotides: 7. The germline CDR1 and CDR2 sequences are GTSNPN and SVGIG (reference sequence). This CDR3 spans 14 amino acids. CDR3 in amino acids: CAWSTLGQTNEQFF. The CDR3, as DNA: TGTGCCTGGAGTACCCTGGGACAGACCAATGAGCAGTTCTTC. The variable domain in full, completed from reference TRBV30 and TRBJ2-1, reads SQTIHQWPATLVQPVGSPLSLECTVEGTSNPNLYWYRQAAGRGLQLLFYSVGIGQISSEVPQNLSASRPQDRQFILSSKKLLLSDSGFYLCAWSTLGQTNEQFFGPGTRLTVL.

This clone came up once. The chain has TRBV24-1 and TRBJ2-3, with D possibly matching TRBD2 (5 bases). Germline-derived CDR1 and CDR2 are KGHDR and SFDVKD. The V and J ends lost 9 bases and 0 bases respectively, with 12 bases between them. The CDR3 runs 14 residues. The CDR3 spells CATSRTGSTDTQYF. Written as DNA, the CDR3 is TGTGCCACCTCTCGGACGGGAAGCACAGATACGCAGTATTTT.

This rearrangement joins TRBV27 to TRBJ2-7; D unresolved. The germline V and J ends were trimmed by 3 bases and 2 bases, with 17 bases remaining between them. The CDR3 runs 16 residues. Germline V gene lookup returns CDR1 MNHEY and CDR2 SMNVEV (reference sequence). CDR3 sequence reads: CASSFKPAQGAYEQYF. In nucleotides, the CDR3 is TGTGCCAGCAGTTTTAAACCAGCCCAAGGAGCCTACGAGCAGTACTTC.

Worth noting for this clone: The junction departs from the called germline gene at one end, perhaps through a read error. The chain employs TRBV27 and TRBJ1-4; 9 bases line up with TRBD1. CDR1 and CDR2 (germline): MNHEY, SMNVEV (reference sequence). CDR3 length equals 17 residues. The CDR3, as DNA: TGTGCCAGCAGTTTCCTGGACAGGGGAAGCCCGAATGGAAAACTGTTTTTT. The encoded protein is CASSFLDRGSPNGKLFF.

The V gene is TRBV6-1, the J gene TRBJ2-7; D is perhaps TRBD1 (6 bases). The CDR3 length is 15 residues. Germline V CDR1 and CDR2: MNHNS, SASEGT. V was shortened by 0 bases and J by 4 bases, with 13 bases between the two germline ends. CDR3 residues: CASSEAGRGIYEQYF. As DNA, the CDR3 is TGTGCCAGCAGTGAAGCGGGTAGGGGGATTTACGAGCAGTACTTC.

The CDR3 here is CASSYSGQVSGYGYTF. The CDR3 DNA reads as TGTGCCAGCAGTTACTCTGGACAGGTTTCTGGCTATGGCTACACCTTC. The chain employs TRBV6-5 and TRBJ1-2; TRBD1 matches 7 bases. Germline V lookup: CDR1 MNHEY, CDR2 SVGAGI. The CDR3 has 16 amino acids. The V and J ends lost 0 bases and 4 bases, in that order; junction bases with no gene match: 8.

The CDR3 protein is CASSVGLDYGPQHF. The CDR3 coding sequence is TGTGCCAGCAGTGTCGGACTTGACTATGGGCCCCAGCATTTT. The rearrangement uses TRBV2 and TRBJ1-5; D remains unclear. The CDR3 extends over 14 amino acids. V was trimmed by 4 bases and J by 9 bases, leaving 16 bases between them. The germline V gene has CDR1 SNHLY and CDR2 FYNNEI.

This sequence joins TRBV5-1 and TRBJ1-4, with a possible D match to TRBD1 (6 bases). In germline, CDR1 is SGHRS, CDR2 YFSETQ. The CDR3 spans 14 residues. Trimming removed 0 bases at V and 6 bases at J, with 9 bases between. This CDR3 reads CASSLGAGDEKLFF. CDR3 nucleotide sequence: TGCGCCAGCAGCTTGGGGGCAGGGGATGAAAAACTGTTTTTT. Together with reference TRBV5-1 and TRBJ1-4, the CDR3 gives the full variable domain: KAGVTQTPRYLIKTRGQQVTLSCSPISGHRSVSWYQQTPGQGLQFLFEYFSETQRNKGNFPGRFSGRQFSNSRSEMNVSTLELGDSALYLCASSLGAGDEKLFFGSGTQLSVL.

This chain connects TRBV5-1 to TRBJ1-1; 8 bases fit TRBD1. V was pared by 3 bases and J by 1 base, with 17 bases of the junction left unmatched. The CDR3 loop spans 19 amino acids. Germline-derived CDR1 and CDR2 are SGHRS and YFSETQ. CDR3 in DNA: TGCGCCAGCAGCTCCGACCGAAACCAGTACAGGGGGACGAACACTGAAGCTTTCTTT. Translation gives CASSSDRNQYRGTNTEAFF.